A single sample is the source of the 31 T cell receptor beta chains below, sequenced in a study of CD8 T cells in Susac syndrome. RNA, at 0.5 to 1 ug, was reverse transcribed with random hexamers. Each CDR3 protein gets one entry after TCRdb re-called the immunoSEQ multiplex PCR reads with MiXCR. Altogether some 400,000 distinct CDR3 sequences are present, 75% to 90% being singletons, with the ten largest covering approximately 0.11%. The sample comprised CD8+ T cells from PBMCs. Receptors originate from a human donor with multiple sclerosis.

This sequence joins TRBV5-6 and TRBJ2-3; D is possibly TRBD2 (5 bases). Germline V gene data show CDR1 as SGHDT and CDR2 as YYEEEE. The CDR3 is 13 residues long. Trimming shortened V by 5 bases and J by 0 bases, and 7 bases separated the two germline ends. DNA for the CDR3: TGTGCCAGCAGGGCGGGTAGCACAGATACGCAGTATTTT. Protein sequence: CASRAGSTDTQYF. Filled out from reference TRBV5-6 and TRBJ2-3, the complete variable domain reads DAGVTQSPTHLIKTRGQQVTLRCSPKSGHDTVSWYQQALGQGPQFIFQYYEEEERQRGNFPDRFSGHQFPNYSSELNVNALLLGDSALYLCASRAGSTDTQYFGPGTRLTVL.

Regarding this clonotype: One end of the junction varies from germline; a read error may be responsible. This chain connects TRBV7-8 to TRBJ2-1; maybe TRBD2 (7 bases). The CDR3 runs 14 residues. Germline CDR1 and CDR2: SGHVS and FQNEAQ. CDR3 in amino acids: CASRLGGADNEQFF. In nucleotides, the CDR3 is TGTGCCAGCAGATTAGGGGGGGCGGACAATGAGCAGTTCTTC.

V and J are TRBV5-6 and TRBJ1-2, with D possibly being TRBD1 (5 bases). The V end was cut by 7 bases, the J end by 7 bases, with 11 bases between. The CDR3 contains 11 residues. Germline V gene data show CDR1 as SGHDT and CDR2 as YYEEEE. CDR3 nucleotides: TGTGCCAGCGGGAGGGGTCTTGGCTACACCTTC. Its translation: CASGRGLGYTF. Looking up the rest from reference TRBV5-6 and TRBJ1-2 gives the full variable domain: DAGVTQSPTHLIKTRGQQVTLRCSPKSGHDTVSWYQQALGQGPQFIFQYYEEEERQRGNFPDRFSGHQFPNYSSELNVNALLLGDSALYLCASGRGLGYTFGSGTRLTVV.

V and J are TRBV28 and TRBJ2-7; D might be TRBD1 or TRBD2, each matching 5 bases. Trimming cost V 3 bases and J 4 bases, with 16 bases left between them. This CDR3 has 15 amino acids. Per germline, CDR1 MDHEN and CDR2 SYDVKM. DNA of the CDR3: TGTGCCAGCAGTTTCAGGGACGACCGCGGGTACGAGCAGTACTTC. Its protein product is CASSFRDDRGYEQYF.

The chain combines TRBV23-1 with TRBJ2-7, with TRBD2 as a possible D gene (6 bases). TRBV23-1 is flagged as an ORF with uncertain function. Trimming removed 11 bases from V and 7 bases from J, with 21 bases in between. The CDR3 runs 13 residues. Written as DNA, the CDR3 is TGCGCCCTTCCACAGTCCTCCGCGGGAGAGCAGTACTTC. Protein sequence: CALPQSSAGEQYF.

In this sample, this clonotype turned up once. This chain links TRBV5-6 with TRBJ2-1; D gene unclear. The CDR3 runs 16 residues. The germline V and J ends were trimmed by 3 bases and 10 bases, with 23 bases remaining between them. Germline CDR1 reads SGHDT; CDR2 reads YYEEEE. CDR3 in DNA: TGTGCCAGCAGCTCCCATCTCGGAGTACGGGTCTTAGAGCAGTTCTTC. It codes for CASSSHLGVRVLEQFF.

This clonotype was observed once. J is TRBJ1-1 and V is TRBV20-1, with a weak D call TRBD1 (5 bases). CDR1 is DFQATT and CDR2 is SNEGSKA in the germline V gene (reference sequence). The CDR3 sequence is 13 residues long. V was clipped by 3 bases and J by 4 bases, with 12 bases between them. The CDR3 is CSASSGGITEAFF. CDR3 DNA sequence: TGCAGTGCTAGTTCCGGGGGAATCACTGAAGCTTTCTTT.

The CDR3, as DNA: TGTGCCAGCAGCTTATACAGCTCCGTCGGGGAGCTGTTTTTT. Encoded protein: CASSLYSSVGELFF. V gene TRBV7-9 combines with J gene TRBJ2-2; D is unclear. The CDR3 has 14 residues. Germline lookup yields CDR1 SEHNR and CDR2 FQNEAQ (reference sequence). V was pared by 2 bases and J by 7 bases, with 11 bases between.

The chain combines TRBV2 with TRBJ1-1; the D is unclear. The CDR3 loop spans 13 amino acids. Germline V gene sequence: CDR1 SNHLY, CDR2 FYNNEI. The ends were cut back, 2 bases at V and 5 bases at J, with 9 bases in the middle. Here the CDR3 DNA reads TGTGCCAGCAGTGAATGGCGGGGAACTGAAGCTTTCTTT. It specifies CASSEWRGTEAFF.

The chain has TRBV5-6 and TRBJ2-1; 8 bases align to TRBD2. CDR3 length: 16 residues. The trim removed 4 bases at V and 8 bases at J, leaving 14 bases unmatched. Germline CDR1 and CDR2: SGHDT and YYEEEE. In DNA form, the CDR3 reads TGTGCCAGCAGCCCGAGCGACGGGAGGGATTGGGATGAGCAGTTCTTC. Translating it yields CASSPSDGRDWDEQFF.

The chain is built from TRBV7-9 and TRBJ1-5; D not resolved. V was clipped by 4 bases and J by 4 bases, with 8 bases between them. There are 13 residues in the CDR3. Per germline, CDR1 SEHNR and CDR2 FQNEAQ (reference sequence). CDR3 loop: CASSSRMNQPQHF. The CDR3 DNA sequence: TGTGCCAGCAGCTCCAGGATGAATCAGCCCCAGCATTTT.

CDR3 protein: CASSFSSVGLYEQYF. The CDR3 coding sequence is TGTGCCAGCAGTTTCAGTAGTGTAGGGTTGTACGAGCAGTACTTC. This chain links TRBV28 with TRBJ2-7, with D unresolved. The CDR3 is 15 residues long. Germline assignment: CDR1 MDHEN and CDR2 SYDVKM. V was trimmed by 3 bases and J by 4 bases, leaving 16 bases between them.

CDR3 sequence (DNA): TGCGCCAGCTGTTATAGGGGCGATGGGTACGAGCAGTACTTC. Residues: CASCYRGDGYEQYF. V usage is TRBV5-1 and J usage is TRBJ2-7; D might be TRBD1 (5 bases). CDR3 size: 14 residues. V was trimmed by 7 bases and J by 4 bases, leaving 18 bases between them. In germline, CDR1 is SGHRS, CDR2 YFSETQ.

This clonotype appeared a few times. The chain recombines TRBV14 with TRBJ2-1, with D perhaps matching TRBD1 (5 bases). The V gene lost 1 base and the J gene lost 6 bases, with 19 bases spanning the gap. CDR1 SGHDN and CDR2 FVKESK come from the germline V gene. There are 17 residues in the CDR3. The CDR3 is CASSQGLGAPEGNEQFF. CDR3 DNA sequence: TGTGCCAGCAGCCAAGGTTTAGGGGCGCCGGAAGGCAATGAGCAGTTCTTC.

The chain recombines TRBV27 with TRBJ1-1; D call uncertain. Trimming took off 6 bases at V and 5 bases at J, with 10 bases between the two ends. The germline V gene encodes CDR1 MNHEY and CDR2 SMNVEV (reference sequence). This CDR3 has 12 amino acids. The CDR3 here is CASRSTGTEAFF. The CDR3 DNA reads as TGTGCCAGCAGAAGTACGGGGACTGAAGCTTTCTTT.

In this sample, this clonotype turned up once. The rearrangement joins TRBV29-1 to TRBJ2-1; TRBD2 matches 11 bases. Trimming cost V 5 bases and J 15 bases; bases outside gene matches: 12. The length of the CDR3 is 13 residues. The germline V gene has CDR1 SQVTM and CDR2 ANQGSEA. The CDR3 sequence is CSVYSGRAYRAFF. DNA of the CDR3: TGCAGCGTTTATAGCGGGAGGGCCTATAGAGCGTTCTTC.

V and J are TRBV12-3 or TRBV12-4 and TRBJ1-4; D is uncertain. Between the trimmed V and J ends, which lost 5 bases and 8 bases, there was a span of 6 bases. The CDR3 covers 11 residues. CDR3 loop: CASSHDEKLFF. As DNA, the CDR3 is TGTGCCAGCAGTCACGACGAAAAACTGTTTTTT.

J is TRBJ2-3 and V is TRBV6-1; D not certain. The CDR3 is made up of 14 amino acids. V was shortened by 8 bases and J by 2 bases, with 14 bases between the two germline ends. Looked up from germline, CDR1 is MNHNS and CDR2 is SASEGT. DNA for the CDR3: TGTGCCAGCTCCGGACCCTTTATCACAGATACGCAGTATTTT. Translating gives CASSGPFITDTQYF.

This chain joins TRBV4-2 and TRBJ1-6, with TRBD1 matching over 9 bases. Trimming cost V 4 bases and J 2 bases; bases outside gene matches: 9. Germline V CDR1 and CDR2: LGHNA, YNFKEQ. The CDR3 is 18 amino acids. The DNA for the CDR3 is TGTGCCAGCAGCCCAAGTCCGGGACAGGGAACCTATAATTCACCCCTCCACTTT. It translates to CASSPSPGQGTYNSPLHF.

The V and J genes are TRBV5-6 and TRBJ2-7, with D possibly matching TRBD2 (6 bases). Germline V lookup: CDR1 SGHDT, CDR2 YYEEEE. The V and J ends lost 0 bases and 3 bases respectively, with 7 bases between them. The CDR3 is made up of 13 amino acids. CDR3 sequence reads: CASSLGDFYEQYF. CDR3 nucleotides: TGTGCCAGCAGCTTGGGGGACTTCTACGAGCAGTACTTC.

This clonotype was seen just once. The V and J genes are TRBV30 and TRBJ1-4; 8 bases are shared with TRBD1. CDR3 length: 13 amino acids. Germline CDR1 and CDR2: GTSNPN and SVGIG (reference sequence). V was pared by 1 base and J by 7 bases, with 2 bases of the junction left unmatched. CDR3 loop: CAWSAGTGEKLFF. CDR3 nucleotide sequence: TGTGCCTGGAGTGCCGGGACAGGTGAAAAACTGTTTTTT. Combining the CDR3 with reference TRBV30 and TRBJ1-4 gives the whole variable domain SQTIHQWPATLVQPVGSPLSLECTVEGTSNPNLYWYRQAAGRGLQLLFYSVGIGQISSEVPQNLSASRPQDRQFILSSKKLLLSDSGFYLCAWSAGTGEKLFFGSGTQLSVL.

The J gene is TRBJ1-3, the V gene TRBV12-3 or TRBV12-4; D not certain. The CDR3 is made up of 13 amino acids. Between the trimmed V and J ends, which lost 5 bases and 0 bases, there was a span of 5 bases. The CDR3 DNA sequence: TGTGCCAGCAGTCAATCCTCTGGAAACACCATATATTTT. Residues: CASSQSSGNTIYF.

CDR3 nucleotide sequence: TGTGCCATCAGTGAAGGAGCGGGGGGGCACAATGAGCAGTTCTTC. It encodes CAISEGAGGHNEQFF. The rearrangement links TRBV10-3 to TRBJ2-1; 10 positions match TRBD2. The germline V gene encodes CDR1 ENHRY and CDR2 SYGVKD. This CDR3 spans 15 amino acids. V lost 3 bases and J lost 5; bases outside the gene matches: 4.

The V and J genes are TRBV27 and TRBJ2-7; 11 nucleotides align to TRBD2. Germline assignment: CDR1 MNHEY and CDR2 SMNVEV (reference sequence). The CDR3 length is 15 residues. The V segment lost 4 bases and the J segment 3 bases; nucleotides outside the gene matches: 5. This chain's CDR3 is CASSYSLAGGYEQYF. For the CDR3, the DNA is TGTGCCAGCAGTTATAGTCTAGCGGGAGGCTACGAGCAGTACTTC.

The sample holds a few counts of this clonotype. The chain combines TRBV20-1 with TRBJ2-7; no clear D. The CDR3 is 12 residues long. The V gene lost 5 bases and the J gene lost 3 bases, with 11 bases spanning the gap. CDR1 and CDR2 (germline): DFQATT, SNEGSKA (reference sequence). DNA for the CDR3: TGCAGTGCTCGACTGGACGGCTACGAGCAGTACTTC. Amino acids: CSARLDGYEQYF.

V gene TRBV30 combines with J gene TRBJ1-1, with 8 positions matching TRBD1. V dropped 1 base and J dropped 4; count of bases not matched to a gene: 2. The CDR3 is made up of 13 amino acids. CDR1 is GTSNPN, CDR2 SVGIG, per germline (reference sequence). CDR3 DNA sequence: TGTGCCTGGAGTGAACAGGGGGTCACTGAAGCTTTCTTT. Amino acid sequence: CAWSEQGVTEAFF.

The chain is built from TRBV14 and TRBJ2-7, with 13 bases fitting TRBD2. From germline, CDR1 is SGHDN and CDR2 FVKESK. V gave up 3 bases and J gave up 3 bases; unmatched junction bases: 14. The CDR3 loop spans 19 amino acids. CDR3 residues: CASSHWTSGRSLGGYEQYF. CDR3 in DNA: TGTGCCAGCAGCCACTGGACTAGCGGGAGATCGCTAGGGGGCTACGAGCAGTACTTC.

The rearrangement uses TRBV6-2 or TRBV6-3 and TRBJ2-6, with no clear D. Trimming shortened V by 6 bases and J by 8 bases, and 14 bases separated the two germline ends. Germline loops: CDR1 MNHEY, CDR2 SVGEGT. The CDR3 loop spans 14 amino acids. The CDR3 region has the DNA TGTGCCAGCAGCAATAGTCCTTGGACCAACGTCCTGACTTTC. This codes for CASSNSPWTNVLTF.

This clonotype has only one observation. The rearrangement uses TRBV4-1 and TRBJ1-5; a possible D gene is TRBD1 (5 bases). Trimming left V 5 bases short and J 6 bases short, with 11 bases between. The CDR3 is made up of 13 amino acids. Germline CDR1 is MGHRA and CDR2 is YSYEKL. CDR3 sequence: CASSSPGGQPQHF. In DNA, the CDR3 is TGCGCCAGCAGCAGCCCTGGGGGTCAGCCCCAGCATTTT.

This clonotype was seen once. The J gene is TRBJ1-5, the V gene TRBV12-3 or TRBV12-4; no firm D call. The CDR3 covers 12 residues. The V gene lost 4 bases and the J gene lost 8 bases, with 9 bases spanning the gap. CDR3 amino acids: CASSSLSEPQHF. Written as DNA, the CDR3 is TGTGCCAGCAGTTCGTTAAGTGAGCCCCAGCATTTT.

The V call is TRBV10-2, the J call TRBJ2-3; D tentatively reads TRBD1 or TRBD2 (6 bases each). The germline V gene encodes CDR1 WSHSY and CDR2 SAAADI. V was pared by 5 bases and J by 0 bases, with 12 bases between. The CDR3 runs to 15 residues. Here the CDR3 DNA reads TGCGCCAGCAGTACAGGGACTTCTAGCACAGATACGCAGTATTTT. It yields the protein CASSTGTSSTDTQYF.